This is a list of T cell receptor beta chains from one sample in a study of cytomegalovirus exposure and HLA in healthy donors. Here immunoSEQ multiplex PCR was the method, and the copy in TCRdb shows in-frame clones only, minus some. The data show 110,000 or so clones, about 74% seen once. Sequencing was done on a sample of PBMCs. These receptors originate from a female donor in good health and CMV-seronegative. CDR3s include the opening cysteine and the closing phenylalanine or tryptophan. The D gene is left open where the match is weak. Where a row states a size, it is once, few, many or the class of an expanded clone; other rows omit it.

v_gene: TRBV5-4
d_gene: .
abundance: .
j_gene: TRBJ1-1
CDR3nt: TGTGCCAGCAGCGACGACGGGTGGAGGCTCGAACACACTGAAGCTTTCTTT
CDR3aa: CASSDDGWRLEHTEAFF

v_gene: TRBV5-3
d_gene: TRBD1
abundance: .
j_gene: TRBJ1-5
CDR3nt: TGTGCCAGAAGCCCACCCTTAAGGGGGCCAAATCAGCCCCAGCATTTT
CDR3aa: CARSPPLRGPNQPQHF

v_gene: TRBV11-2
d_gene: TRBD1
abundance: once
j_gene: TRBJ1-4
CDR3nt: TGTGCCAGCAGCTTAGATGGAGGGGGCGCAACTAATGAAAAACTGTTTTTT
CDR3aa: CASSLDGGGATNEKLFF

v_gene: TRBV27
d_gene: TRBD1
abundance: .
j_gene: TRBJ1-1
CDR3nt: TGTGCCAGCAGCAAACTTGGGACAGGGGACACTGAAGCTTTCTTT
CDR3aa: CASSKLGTGDTEAFF

v_gene: TRBV11-1
d_gene: .
abundance: .
j_gene: TRBJ2-1
CDR3nt: TGTGCCAGCAGCCTAATGGGGAACCGGGGGACGAACAATGAGCAGTTCTTC
CDR3aa: CASSLMGNRGTNNEQFF

v_gene: TRBV21-1
d_gene: .
abundance: few
j_gene: TRBJ1-6
CDR3nt: TGTGCCAGCAGCAAAGACAGGGTTTCACCCCTCCACTTT
CDR3aa: CASSKDRVSPLHF

v_gene: TRBV5-4
d_gene: TRBD1
abundance: .
j_gene: TRBJ1-1
CDR3nt: TGTGCCAGCAATAAGAAGACACAGGGGGTAGGGAACACTGAAGCTTTCTTT
CDR3aa: CASNKKTQGVGNTEAFF

v_gene: TRBV10-2
d_gene: TRBD1
abundance: few
j_gene: TRBJ1-1
CDR3nt: TGCGCCAGCAGTGAGACGACAGGGGGCACTGAAGCTTTCTTT
CDR3aa: CASSETTGGTEAFF

v_gene: TRBV19
d_gene: .
abundance: .
j_gene: TRBJ1-1
CDR3nt: TGTGCCAGCACCCCGGGAAGGGCTAACACTGAAGCTTTCTTT
CDR3aa: CASTPGRANTEAFF

v_gene: TRBV2
d_gene: .
abundance: .
j_gene: TRBJ2-2
CDR3nt: TGTGCCAGCACGGGAACCCTCACCGGGGAGCTGTTTTTT
CDR3aa: CASTGTLTGELFF

v_gene: TRBV27
d_gene: TRBD1
abundance: .
j_gene: TRBJ2-2
CDR3nt: TGTGCCAGCAGTAAAGGGGGCTTTAGGGAGCTGTTTTTT
CDR3aa: CASSKGGFRELFF

v_gene: TRBV9
d_gene: TRBD2
abundance: .
j_gene: TRBJ2-3
CDR3nt: TGTGCCAGCAGCGTAGATTTGCGGGGGGCTCCTAGCACAGATACGCAGTATTTT
CDR3aa: CASSVDLRGAPSTDTQYF

v_gene: TRBV6-5
d_gene: .
abundance: .
j_gene: TRBJ2-5
CDR3nt: TGTGCCAGCAGTCAGCGGGAGACCCAGTACTTC
CDR3aa: CASSQRETQYF

v_gene: TRBV5-4
d_gene: TRBD1
abundance: .
j_gene: TRBJ1-1
CDR3nt: TGTGCCAGCAGCTTGGGTGGGACAGAAGGGACTGAAGCTTTCTTT
CDR3aa: CASSLGGTEGTEAFF

v_gene: TRBV18
d_gene: .
abundance: .
j_gene: TRBJ2-5
CDR3nt: TGTGCCAGCTCACCATTTACGGCGGGGACCATCCAAGAGACCCAGTACTTC
CDR3aa: CASSPFTAGTIQETQYF

v_gene: TRBV2
d_gene: TRBD1
abundance: .
j_gene: TRBJ1-2
CDR3nt: TGTGCCAGCAGCAACAGACAGGGAGGCTATGGCTACACCTTC
CDR3aa: CASSNRQGGYGYTF

v_gene: TRBV4-3
d_gene: .
abundance: few
j_gene: TRBJ1-3
CDR3nt: TGCGCCAGCAGCCCAGGGAACACCATATATTTT
CDR3aa: CASSPGNTIYF

v_gene: TRBV2
d_gene: .
abundance: .
j_gene: TRBJ1-4
CDR3nt: TGTGCCAGCAGGCCGCGCAGACAGAGAACTAATGAAAAACTGTTTTTT
CDR3aa: CASRPRRQRTNEKLFF

v_gene: TRBV7-2
d_gene: TRBD2
abundance: .
j_gene: TRBJ2-2
CDR3nt: TGTGCCAGGGATAGCGGGGCCGCCGGGGAGCTGTTTTTT
CDR3aa: CARDSGAAGELFF

v_gene: TRBV23-1
d_gene: .
abundance: .
j_gene: TRBJ1-5
CDR3nt: TGCGCCAGCCGAACTGGTCGTTTTAGCAATCAGCCCCAGCATTTT
CDR3aa: CASRTGRFSNQPQHF

v_gene: TRBV9
d_gene: TRBD2
abundance: once
j_gene: TRBJ2-3
CDR3nt: TGTGCCAGCAGCGGAGGAGAGACGACTAGCGGTGGCACAGATACGCAGTATTTT
CDR3aa: CASSGGETTSGGTDTQYF

v_gene: TRBV30
d_gene: TRBD1
abundance: .
j_gene: TRBJ2-5
CDR3nt: TGTGCCTGGAGCCCCAAGGTCAGGGGGGAGACCCAGTACTTC
CDR3aa: CAWSPKVRGETQYF

v_gene: TRBV2
d_gene: TRBD2
abundance: .
j_gene: TRBJ2-7
CDR3nt: TGTGCCAGCAGTGAACTTGCGGGGGGGCCCGAGCAGTACTTC
CDR3aa: CASSELAGGPEQYF

v_gene: TRBV6-5
d_gene: TRBD2
abundance: .
j_gene: TRBJ2-3
CDR3nt: TGTGCCAGCAGTTCAAATAGCGGGGGGCTGTTGTATTTT
CDR3aa: CASSSNSGGLLYF

v_gene: TRBV6-6
d_gene: .
abundance: .
j_gene: TRBJ2-5
CDR3nt: TGTGCCAGCAACTCCCAAGAGACCCAGTACTTC
CDR3aa: CASNSQETQYF

v_gene: TRBV10-2
d_gene: TRBD1
abundance: few
j_gene: TRBJ1-1
CDR3nt: TGCGCCAGCAGTGGTAGGGGGCGCAGGTCGGGCCCTGAAGCTTTCTTT
CDR3aa: CASSGRGRRSGPEAFF

v_gene: TRBV11-2
d_gene: .
abundance: .
j_gene: TRBJ2-5
CDR3nt: TGTGCCAGCAGCTCCCGCGTCAGGGGAATTCAAGAGACCCAGTACTTC
CDR3aa: CASSSRVRGIQETQYF

v_gene: TRBV9
d_gene: TRBD1
abundance: .
j_gene: TRBJ1-2
CDR3nt: TGTGCCAGCAGCGGTACTGTCAGGGGGTCAGTCTATGGCTACACCTTC
CDR3aa: CASSGTVRGSVYGYTF

v_gene: TRBV30
d_gene: .
abundance: .
j_gene: TRBJ1-6
CDR3nt: TGTGCCTGGAGTGTGGCAGTAGCCCGAAATTCACCCCTCCACTTT
CDR3aa: CAWSVAVARNSPLHF

v_gene: TRBV4-2
d_gene: .
abundance: .
j_gene: TRBJ2-7
CDR3nt: TGTGCCAGCAGCCGAGACTATTCCTACGAGCAGTACTTC
CDR3aa: CASSRDYSYEQYF

v_gene: TRBV5-4
d_gene: .
abundance: .
j_gene: TRBJ1-1
CDR3nt: TGTGCCAGCAGCTTGGGCGGGAACACTGAAGCTTTCTTT
CDR3aa: CASSLGGNTEAFF